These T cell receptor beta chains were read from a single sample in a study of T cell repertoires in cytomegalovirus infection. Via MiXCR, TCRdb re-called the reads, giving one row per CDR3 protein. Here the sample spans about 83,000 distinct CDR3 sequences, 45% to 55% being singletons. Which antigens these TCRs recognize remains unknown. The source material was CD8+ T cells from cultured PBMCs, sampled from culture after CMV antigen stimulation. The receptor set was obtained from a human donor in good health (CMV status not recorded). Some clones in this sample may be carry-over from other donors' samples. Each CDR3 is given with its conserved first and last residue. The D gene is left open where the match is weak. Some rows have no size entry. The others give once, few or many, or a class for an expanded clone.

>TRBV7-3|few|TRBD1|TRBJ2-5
TGTGCCAGCAGCCATGGACAGGGGGCAGGGCAAGAGACCCAGTACTTC
CASSHGQGAGQETQYF
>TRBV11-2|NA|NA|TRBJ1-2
TGTGCCAGCAGTTCCCACCCGGTACTTAACTATGGCTACACCTTC
CASSSHPVLNYGYTF
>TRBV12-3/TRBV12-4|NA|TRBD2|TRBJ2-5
TGTGCCAGCAGTCCAACTAGCGGGGGGATAAGGACCCAGTACTTC
CASSPTSGGIRTQYF
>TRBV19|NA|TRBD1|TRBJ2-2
TGTGCCAGTAGTTTTCTTCGGGGACAGGGGATCGGGGAGCTGTTTTTT
CASSFLRGQGIGELFF
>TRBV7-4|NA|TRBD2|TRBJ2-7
TGTGCCAGCAGCTACGTAGCGGGGACGGCCTACGAGCAGTACTTC
CASSYVAGTAYEQYF
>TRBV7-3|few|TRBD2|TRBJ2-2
TGTGCCAGCAGCTTAACGGGGAGCGGGAGGGCCGGCGGGGAGCTGTTTTTT
CASSLTGSGRAGGELFF
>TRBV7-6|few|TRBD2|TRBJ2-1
TGTGCCAGCAGCTTAGCGGGGGGGTATAATGAGCAGTTCTTC
CASSLAGGYNEQFF
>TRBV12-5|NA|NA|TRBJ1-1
TGTGCTAGTGGTCCGCACGGTGGTGGGGAAGCTTTCTTT
CASGPHGGGEAFF
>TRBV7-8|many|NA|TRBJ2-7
TGTGCCAGCAGCAAGAGCACCTACGAGCAGTACTTC
CASSKSTYEQYF
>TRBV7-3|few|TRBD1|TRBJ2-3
TGTGCCAGCAGCGCCGGGACAGGCCCCACAGATACGCAGTATTTT
CASSAGTGPTDTQYF